A selection of T cell receptor beta chains follows, all from one sample in a study of early T cells in non-severe SARS-CoV-2 infection. TCRdb processed the 5' RACE reads anew with MiXCR; each CDR3 protein has one entry. This table holds tens of thousands of distinct CDR3 sequences, less than 9.5% found once. Here the sequenced sample was whole blood, taken at baseline. These receptors were obtained from an adult who was a healthcare worker with PCR-confirmed SARS-CoV-2 infection or an uninfected control (not recorded which). Both conserved end residues are part of each CDR3. D genes are given only for firm matches. Where a row states a size, it is once, few, many or the class of an expanded clone; other rows omit it.

j_gene | len | v_gene | d_gene | abundance | CDR3nt | CDR3aa
TRBJ2-1 | 14 | TRBV12-3/TRBV12-4 | - | - | TGTGCCAGCACCCCGGACGGGGAGTACAATGAGCAGTTCTTC | CASTPDGEYNEQFF
TRBJ2-3 | 12 | TRBV10-2 | - | - | TGCGCCAGTCAATCCTTGGGCGATACGCAGTATTTT | CASQSLGDTQYF
TRBJ2-1 | 15 | TRBV27 | TRBD2 | many | TGTGCCAGCCGATCTGGGACTAGCGACTACAATGAGCAGTTCTTC | CASRSGTSDYNEQFF
TRBJ2-4 | 14 | TRBV3-1 | - | few | TGTGCCAGCAGCCAAGGCCTTTTAAGTAGCATTCAGTACTTC | CASSQGLLSSIQYF
TRBJ1-1 | 14 | TRBV10-2 | - | many | TGCGCCAGCAGTGACAACGGTATGAACACTGAAGCTTTCTTT | CASSDNGMNTEAFF
TRBJ2-6 | 16 | TRBV7-9 | - | many | TGTGCCAGCAGCTCCCAGGGGCTCCCTGGGGCCAACGTCCTGACTTTC | CASSSQGLPGANVLTF
TRBJ2-6 | 15 | TRBV5-8 | TRBD2 | - | TGTGCCAGCGTGCGGGAGTGGACTGGGGCCAACGTCCTGACTTTC | CASVREWTGANVLTF
TRBJ2-1 | 13 | TRBV19 | - | few | TGTGCAAGTAGTATGGCCAGTTACAATGAGCAGTTCTTC | CASSMASYNEQFF
TRBJ2-3 | 15 | TRBV7-8 | - | many | TGTGCCAGCAGCTTTCGGACTCTGCAGGCAGATACGCAGTATTTT | CASSFRTLQADTQYF
TRBJ2-3 | 20 | TRBV9 | - | few | TGTGCCAGCAGCGTAGCCCCTAGCGCCTTAACCCCCCCAGGCACAGATACGCAGTATTTT | CASSVAPSALTPPGTDTQYF
TRBJ2-3 | 15 | TRBV7-6 | - | - | TGTGCCAGCAGCTTAGTGCCCAATCCCCCAGATACGCAGTATTTT | CASSLVPNPPDTQYF
TRBJ2-2 | 18 | TRBV2 | TRBD2 | - | TGTGCCAGCAGTGATATTTCCGGGGAGGGCCTAGACACCGGGGAGCTGTTTTTT | CASSDISGEGLDTGELFF
TRBJ2-3 | 12 | TRBV20-1 | - | - | TGCAGTGCTAGAGAGGGAACAGATACGCAGTATTTT | CSAREGTDTQYF
TRBJ2-3 | 12 | TRBV7-6 | TRBD1 | - | TGTGCCAGCAGCTGGACAGGAGATACGCAGTATTTT | CASSWTGDTQYF
TRBJ1-4 | 16 | TRBV18 | TRBD1 | - | TGTGCCAGCTCAGCTAACAGGGGGAGGCCTAATGAAAAACTGTTTTTT | CASSANRGRPNEKLFF
TRBJ1-1 | 13 | TRBV18 | - | - | TGTGCCAGCTCAGGGGAAGCGAACACTGAAGCTTTCTTT | CASSGEANTEAFF
TRBJ2-3 | 15 | TRBV15 | - | few | TGTGCCACCAGCAGAGTCCCCCTCGGGGCAGATACGCAGTATTTT | CATSRVPLGADTQYF
TRBJ2-1 | 16 | TRBV5-1 | TRBD2 | few | TGCGCCAGCAGCTTGGATAGCGGGAGCTGGGGCAATGAGCAGTTCTTC | CASSLDSGSWGNEQFF
TRBJ1-2 | 15 | TRBV29-1 | - | few | TGCAGCGAGACCAGGGACGGAGCCCTCAACTATGGCTACACCTTC | CSETRDGALNYGYTF
TRBJ2-1 | 16 | TRBV9 | TRBD2 | - | TGTGCCAGCAGCGTAGCTGGGGCTAGCGGGAGCAATGAGCAGTTCTTC | CASSVAGASGSNEQFF
TRBJ2-5 | 15 | TRBV6-1 | - | - | TGTGCCAGCAGTCGCCCAGGACTGGAGTTAGGGACCCAGTACTTC | CASSRPGLELGTQYF
TRBJ1-6 | 13 | TRBV12-5 | - | - | TGTGCTACCGCCCAGCGGTCGGATTCACCCCTCCACTTT | CATAQRSDSPLHF
TRBJ2-7 | 15 | TRBV6-1 | - | few | TGTGCCAGCAGTGAACAAGGCGGCAGGGTCTACGAGCAGTACTTC | CASSEQGGRVYEQYF